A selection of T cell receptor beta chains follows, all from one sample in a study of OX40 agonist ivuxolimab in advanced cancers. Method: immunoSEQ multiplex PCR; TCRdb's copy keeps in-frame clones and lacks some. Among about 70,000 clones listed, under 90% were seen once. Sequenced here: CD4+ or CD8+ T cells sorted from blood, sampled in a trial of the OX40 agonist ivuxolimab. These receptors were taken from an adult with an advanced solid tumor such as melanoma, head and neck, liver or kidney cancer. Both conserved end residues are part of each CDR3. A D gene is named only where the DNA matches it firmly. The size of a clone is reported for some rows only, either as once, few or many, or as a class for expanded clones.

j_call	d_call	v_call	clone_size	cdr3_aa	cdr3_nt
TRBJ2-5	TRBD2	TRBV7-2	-	CASSFQRGEGETQYF	TGTGCCAGCAGCTTTCAGCGGGGAGAGGGAGAGACCCAGTACTTC
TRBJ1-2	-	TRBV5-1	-	CASSLGGAYGYTF	TGCGCCAGCAGCTTGGGGGGGGCTTATGGCTACACCTTC
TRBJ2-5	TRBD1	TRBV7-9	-	CASSSRTGGGETQYF	TGTGCCAGCAGCTCGCGGACAGGGGGCGGGGAGACCCAGTACTTC
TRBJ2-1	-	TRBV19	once	CASSITANEQFF	TGTGCCAGTAGTATAACGGCCAATGAGCAGTTCTTC
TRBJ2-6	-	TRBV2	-	CASNSRTAPGANVLTF	TGTGCCAGCAACTCTCGGACTGCCCCTGGGGCCAACGTCCTGACTTTC
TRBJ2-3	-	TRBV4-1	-	CASSQESGADTQYF	TGCGCCAGCAGCCAAGAATCAGGGGCAGATACGCAGTATTTT
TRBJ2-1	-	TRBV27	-	CASSSRGEQFF	TGTGCCAGCAGTTCACGGGGTGAGCAGTTCTTC
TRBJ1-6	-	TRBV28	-	CASAPRGYYNSPLHF	TGTGCCAGCGCCCCTCGAGGCTACTATAATTCACCCCTCCACTTT
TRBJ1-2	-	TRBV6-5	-	CASSGGTSYGYTF	TGTGCCAGCAGTGGAGGGACATCCTATGGCTACACCTTC
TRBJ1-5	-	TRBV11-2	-	CASSPRHSNQPQHF	TGTGCCAGCAGCCCGCGTCATAGCAATCAGCCCCAGCATTTT
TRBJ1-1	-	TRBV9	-	CASSVDPLNTEAFF	TGTGCCAGCAGCGTAGACCCGCTGAACACTGAAGCTTTCTTT
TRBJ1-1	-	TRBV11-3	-	CASSLPRGVGKIGNTEAFF	TGTGCCAGCAGCTTACCCCGGGGGGTTGGGAAAATTGGGAACACTGAAGCTTTCTTT
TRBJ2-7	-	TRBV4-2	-	CASSPGPGYEQYF	TGTGCCAGCAGCCCCGGTCCCGGCTACGAGCAGTACTTC
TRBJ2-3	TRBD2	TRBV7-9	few	CASSSGLAITDTQYF	TGTGCCAGCAGCTCGGGACTAGCGATCACAGATACGCAGTATTTT
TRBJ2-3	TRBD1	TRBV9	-	CASSFGDRADTDTQYF	TGTGCCAGCAGCTTCGGGGACAGGGCTGACACAGATACGCAGTATTTT
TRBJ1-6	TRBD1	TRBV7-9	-	CASSILRGSYNSPLHF	TGTGCCAGCAGCATCCTCAGGGGGTCCTATAATTCACCCCTCCACTTT
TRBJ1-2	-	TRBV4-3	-	CASSQGFRDYGYTF	TGCGCCAGCAGCCAAGGGTTCAGGGATTATGGCTACACCTTC
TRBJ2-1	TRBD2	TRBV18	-	CASSPAGLAGGKNEQFF	TGTGCCAGCTCCCCAGCGGGACTAGCGGGGGGTAAGAATGAGCAGTTCTTC
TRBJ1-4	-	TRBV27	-	CASRPDRTARLFF	TGTGCCAGCAGACCAGATAGGACAGCTAGACTGTTTTTT
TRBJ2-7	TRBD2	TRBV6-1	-	CASNSGLAMHEQYF	TGTGCCAGCAACTCGGGACTAGCGATGCACGAGCAGTACTTC
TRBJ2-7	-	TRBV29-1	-	CSVERTGNSYEQYF	TGCAGCGTTGAACGGACCGGGAACTCCTACGAGCAGTACTTC
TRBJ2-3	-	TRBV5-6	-	CASSLRSAGITDTQYF	TGTGCCAGCAGCTTGAGGTCGGCGGGCATCACAGATACGCAGTATTTT
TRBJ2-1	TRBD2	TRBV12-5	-	CASGLVPRWTSGRVNEQFF	TGTGCTAGTGGTTTGGTACCCCGGTGGACTAGCGGGAGGGTCAATGAGCAGTTCTTC
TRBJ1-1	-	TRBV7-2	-	CASSLAGYTEAFF	TGTGCCAGCAGTTTGGCCGGCTACACTGAAGCTTTCTTT
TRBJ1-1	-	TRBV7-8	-	CASSQSATLNTEAFF	TGTGCCAGCAGCCAGTCCGCGACCTTGAACACTGAAGCTTTCTTT
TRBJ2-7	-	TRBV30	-	CAWSTVFGQTLYEQYF	TGTGCCTGGAGTACCGTTTTTGGACAGACCCTATACGAGCAGTACTTC
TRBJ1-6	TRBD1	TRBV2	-	CASSIGQGNSPLHF	TGTGCCAGCAGTATAGGACAGGGCAATTCACCCCTCCACTTT
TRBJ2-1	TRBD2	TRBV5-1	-	CASSKSSGVYNEQFF	TGCGCCAGCAGCAAATCTAGCGGGGTATACAATGAGCAGTTCTTC